The 13 T cell receptor beta chains below were found in one sample sequenced in a study of blood T cell repertoires in COVID-19. Method: immunoSEQ multiplex PCR; TCRdb's copy keeps in-frame clones and lacks some. The sample contains approximately 140,000 clones, approximately 88% of which appear only once. The sequencing input was peripheral blood. The receptor source for this set is a man aged 55-75 years with acute or convalescent COVID-19.

The chain combines TRBV10-3 with TRBJ2-7; 9 bases are a match to TRBD1. V gave up 10 bases and J gave up 0 bases; unmatched junction bases: 10. The CDR3 length is 15 residues. Germline V lookup: CDR1 ENHRY, CDR2 SYGVKD. CDR3 region: CATHYRDRDSYEQYF. The CDR3 DNA sequence: TGTGCCACCCATTACCGGGACAGGGACTCCTACGAGCAGTACTTC.

The chain uses TRBV11-1 and TRBJ1-2, with D possibly being TRBD1 (5 bases). CDR1 is SGHAT and CDR2 is FQDESV in the germline V gene (reference sequence). The CDR3 consists of 15 residues. Trimming removed 1 base from V and 7 bases from J, with 16 bases in between. The CDR3 sequence is CASSLGEGDSTGYTF. The CDR3 DNA follows: TGTGCCAGCAGCTTAGGTGAAGGGGATTCAACTGGCTACACCTTC.

V is TRBV5-6 and J is TRBJ1-3; 9 bases are shared with TRBD1. With 3 bases clipped from V and 3 bases from J, the junction kept 7 bases outside the gene matches. The CDR3 runs 16 residues. The germline V gene has CDR1 SGHDT and CDR2 YYEEEE. This CDR3 reads CASSSGTGIGGNTIYF. CDR3 nucleotide sequence: TGTGCCAGCAGCTCGGGGACAGGGATAGGTGGAAACACCATATATTTT.

The genes are TRBV5-6 and TRBJ1-5, with unresolved D. V lost 2 bases and J lost 0, with 9 bases in between. This CDR3 contains 15 residues. CDR1 and CDR2 from the germline V gene are SGHDT and YYEEEE. The CDR3 sequence is CASSFGTYSNQPQHF. DNA of the CDR3: TGTGCCAGCAGCTTTGGTACATATAGCAATCAGCCCCAGCATTTT.

V usage is TRBV20-1 and J usage is TRBJ1-2; D remains unclear. The V end lost 3 bases, the J end lost 6 bases, and 8 bases lay between the germline ends. This CDR3 is 11 amino acids long. CDR1 is DFQATT and CDR2 is SNEGSKA in the germline V gene (reference sequence). CDR3 in amino acids: CSASVRDGYTF. The DNA of the CDR3 is TGCAGTGCTAGTGTGCGCGATGGCTACACCTTC.

V and J are TRBV2 and TRBJ1-1; TRBD1 aligns across 7 bases. J gave up 0 bases and V 11 bases, and 9 bases lay outside the gene matches. The CDR3 length is 14 residues. CDR1 and CDR2 (germline): SNHLY, FYNNEI. The CDR3 loop reads CADRGDSMNTEAFF. CDR3 coding DNA: TGTGCCGATAGGGGGGACAGCATGAACACTGAAGCTTTCTTT.

The chain couples TRBV18 to TRBJ1-3, with 7 bases matching TRBD1. The V gene end was trimmed by 3 bases and the J gene end by 3 bases; junction bases not matched to a gene: 8. Germline V gives CDR1 KGHSH, CDR2 LQKENI. The CDR3 runs to 16 residues. The DNA for the CDR3 is TGTGCCAGCTCACCCAAAACCACAGGGGTTGGAAACACCATATATTTT. Its translation: CASSPKTTGVGNTIYF.

The chain carries TRBV12-5 and TRBJ2-3, with D perhaps TRBD2 (6 bases). Trimming took off 0 bases at V and 1 base at J, with 14 bases between the two ends. Germline CDR1 reads LGHNT; CDR2 reads FRNRAP. There are 17 residues in the CDR3. The DNA of the CDR3 is TGTGCTAGTGGTTTGGTACTTGGACTACCTCGCACAGATACGCAGTATTTT. Translated: CASGLVLGLPRTDTQYF.

The genes are TRBV6-6 and TRBJ1-1, with a weak D call TRBD1 (6 bases). This CDR3 is built from 16 residues. The ends were cut back, 0 bases at V and 1 base at J, with 12 bases in the middle. Looked up from germline, CDR1 is MNHNY and CDR2 is SVGAGI (reference sequence). CDR3 loop: CASSYSGGSPNTEAFF. The CDR3 nucleotides read TGTGCCAGCAGTTACTCAGGGGGAAGTCCGAACACTGAAGCTTTCTTT.

V usage is TRBV6-4 and J usage is TRBJ2-1; 9 bases align to TRBD2. The V segment lost 2 bases and the J segment 8 bases; nucleotides outside the gene matches: 10. From germline, CDR1 is MRHNA and CDR2 SNTAGT. This CDR3 has 16 residues. CDR3 nucleotides: TGTGCCAGCAGTGACGTAGGGCGGGAGGGCCTTGATGAGCAGTTCTTC. Translation: CASSDVGREGLDEQFF.

V usage is TRBV15 and J usage is TRBJ1-3; D not certain. The V end lost 4 bases, the J end lost 0 bases, and 7 bases lay between the germline ends. Germline V lookup: CDR1 LNHNV, CDR2 YYDKDF (reference sequence). The CDR3 covers 14 residues. The chain's CDR3 is CATSTGHSGNTIYF. For the CDR3, the DNA is TGTGCCACCAGCACAGGCCACTCTGGAAACACCATATATTTT.

The chain uses TRBV3-1 (or the pseudogene TRBV3-2) and TRBJ2-1, with 8 bases lining up with TRBD1. J was trimmed by 7 bases and V by 4 bases; bases with no gene match: 0. The CDR3 runs to 12 residues. Germline CDR1 reads LGHDT; CDR2 reads YNNKEL (reference sequence). As DNA, the CDR3 is TGTGCCAGCAGCCGACAGGGGAATGAGCAGTTCTTC. Translation: CASSRQGNEQFF.

The V call is TRBV4-1, the J call TRBJ1-2, with 7 bases lining up with TRBD1. CDR1 and CDR2 from the germline V gene are MGHRA and YSYEKL. This CDR3 is 17 amino acids long. The J segment lost 3 bases and the V segment lost 1 base, leaving 11 bases of the junction unmatched. The CDR3 DNA reads as TGCGCCAGCAGCCAAGCCCCCGGGACAGCGGACCACTATGGCTACACCTTC. This translates into CASSQAPGTADHYGYTF.